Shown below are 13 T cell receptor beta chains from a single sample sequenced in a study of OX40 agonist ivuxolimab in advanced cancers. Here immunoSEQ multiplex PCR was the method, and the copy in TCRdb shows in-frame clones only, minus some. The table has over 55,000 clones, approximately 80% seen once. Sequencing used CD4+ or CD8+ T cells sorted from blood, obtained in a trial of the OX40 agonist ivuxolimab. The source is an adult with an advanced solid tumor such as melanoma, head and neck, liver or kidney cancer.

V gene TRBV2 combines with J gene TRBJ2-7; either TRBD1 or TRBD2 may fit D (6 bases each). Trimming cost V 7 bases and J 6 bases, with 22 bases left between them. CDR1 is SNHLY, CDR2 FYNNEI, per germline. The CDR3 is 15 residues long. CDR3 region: CASTQGLDRMGEQYV. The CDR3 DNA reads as TGTGCCAGCACTCAGGGACTTGACAGGATGGGCGAGCAGTACGTC.

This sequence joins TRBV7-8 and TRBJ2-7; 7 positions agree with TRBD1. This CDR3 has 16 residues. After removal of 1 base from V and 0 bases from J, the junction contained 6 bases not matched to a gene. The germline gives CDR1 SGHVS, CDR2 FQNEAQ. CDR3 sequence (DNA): TGTGCCAGCAGCTTAGGTAGGGGGCTTAGCTCCTACGAGCAGTACTTC. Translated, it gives CASSLGRGLSSYEQYF.

CDR3: CASSPGGRTQYF. DNA of the CDR3: TGTGCCAGCAGCCCGGGGGGAAGGACGCAGTATTTT. The chain uses TRBV2 and TRBJ2-3, with 7 bases identical to TRBD2. V shed 6 bases, J shed 9 bases, and the junction held 6 bases outside the gene matches. Germline V gene sequence: CDR1 SNHLY, CDR2 FYNNEI. The CDR3 totals 12 residues.

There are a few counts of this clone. CDR3 nucleotide sequence: TGTGCCAGCAGCTTAATGGGACATAGCACCGGGGAGCTGTTTTTT. It translates to CASSLMGHSTGELFF. The J gene is TRBJ2-2, the V gene TRBV11-2, with TRBD1 as a possible D gene (6 bases). The CDR3 contains 15 residues. From germline, CDR1 is SGHAT and CDR2 FQNNGV. Deletions cut 2 bases from V and 4 bases from J, with 11 bases between.

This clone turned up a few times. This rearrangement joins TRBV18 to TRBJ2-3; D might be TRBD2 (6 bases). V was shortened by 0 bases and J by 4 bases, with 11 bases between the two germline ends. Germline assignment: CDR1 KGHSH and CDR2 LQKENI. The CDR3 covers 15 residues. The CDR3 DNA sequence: TGTGCCAGCTCACCACCGGATAGGGAGGCAGATACGCAGTATTTT. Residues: CASSPPDREADTQYF.

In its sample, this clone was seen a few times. The CDR3 DNA reads as TGTGCCAGCAGCCACCGTTGGGGGGGAGAGACCCAGTACTTC. Encoded protein: CASSHRWGGETQYF. The chain employs TRBV4-2 and TRBJ2-5; 7 positions agree with TRBD2. The V gene's germline CDR1 is LGHNA and CDR2 YNFKEQ. The CDR3 sequence is 14 residues long. Unmatched junction bases numbered 5, after V lost 3 bases and J lost 4 bases.

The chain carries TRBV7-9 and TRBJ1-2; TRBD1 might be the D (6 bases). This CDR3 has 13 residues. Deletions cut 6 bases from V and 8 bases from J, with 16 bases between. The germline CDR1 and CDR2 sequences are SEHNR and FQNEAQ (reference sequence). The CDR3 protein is CASSPPNRDGYTF. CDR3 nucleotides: TGTGCCAGCAGTCCGCCAAACAGGGACGGCTACACCTTC.

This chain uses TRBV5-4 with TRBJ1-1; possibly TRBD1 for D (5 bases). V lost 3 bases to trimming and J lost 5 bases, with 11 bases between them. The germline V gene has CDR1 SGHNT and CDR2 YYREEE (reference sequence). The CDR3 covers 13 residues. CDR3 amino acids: CASSWGPGTEAFF. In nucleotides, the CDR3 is TGTGCCAGCAGCTGGGGACCGGGAACTGAAGCTTTCTTT.

The CDR3 DNA sequence: TGCGCCAGCAGCCAAGGGACGGGTTTTTCACCCCTCCACTTT. It translates to CASSQGTGFSPLHF. J is TRBJ1-6 and V is TRBV5-1; D is perhaps TRBD1 (5 bases). V was shortened by 4 bases and J by 9 bases, with 14 bases between the two germline ends. CDR3 length: 14 residues. Germline V gene data show CDR1 as SGHRS and CDR2 as YFSETQ.

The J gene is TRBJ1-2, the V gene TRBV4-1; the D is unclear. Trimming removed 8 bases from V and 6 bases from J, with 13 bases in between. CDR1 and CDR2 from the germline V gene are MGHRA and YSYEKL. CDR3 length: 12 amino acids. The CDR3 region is CASFQLRHGYTF. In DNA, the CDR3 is TGCGCCAGCTTCCAGCTTAGGCATGGCTACACCTTC.

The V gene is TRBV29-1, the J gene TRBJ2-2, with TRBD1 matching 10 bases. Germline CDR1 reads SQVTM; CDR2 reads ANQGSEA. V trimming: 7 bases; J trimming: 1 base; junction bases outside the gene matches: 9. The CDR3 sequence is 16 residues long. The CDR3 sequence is CSASGQGEKNTGELFF. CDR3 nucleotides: TGCAGCGCCTCCGGACAGGGGGAGAAGAACACCGGGGAGCTGTTTTTT.

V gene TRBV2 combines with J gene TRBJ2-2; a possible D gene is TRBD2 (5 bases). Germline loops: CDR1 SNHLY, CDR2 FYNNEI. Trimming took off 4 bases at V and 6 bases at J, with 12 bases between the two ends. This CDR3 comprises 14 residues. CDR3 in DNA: TGTGCCAGCAGTGTAAGCGGAGGAGCCGGGGAGCTGTTTTTT. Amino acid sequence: CASSVSGGAGELFF.

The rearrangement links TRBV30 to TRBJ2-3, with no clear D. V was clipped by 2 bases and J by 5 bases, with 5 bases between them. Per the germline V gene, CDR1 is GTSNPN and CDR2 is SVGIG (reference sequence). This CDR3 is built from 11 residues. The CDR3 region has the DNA TGTGCCTGGAGTCAGCAAGATACGCAGTATTTT. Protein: CAWSQQDTQYF.